These 29 T cell receptor beta chains came from one sample sequenced in a study of T cell responses to AZD1222 COVID-19 vaccine. Sequencing used immunoSEQ multiplex PCR; TCRdb keeps in-frame clones, though not all of them. This sample yields 84,000 or so clones, of which roughly nine tenths are seen a single time; about 1.6% belongs to the top ten. Material: peripheral blood, obtained on day 0 of AZD1222 vaccination. The receptors stem from an adult in good health.

This chain connects TRBV5-1 to TRBJ1-5; 7 bases agree with TRBD1. Germline lookup yields CDR1 SGHRS and CDR2 YFSETQ. V trimming: 1 base; J trimming: 2 bases; junction bases outside the gene matches: 0. CDR3 length: 14 amino acids. The CDR3 DNA reads TGCGCCAGCAGCTTGACAGGGGGCAATCAGCCCCAGCATTTT. The encoded protein is CASSLTGGNQPQHF. Full variable domain (remainder filled in from reference TRBV5-1 and TRBJ1-5): KAGVTQTPRYLIKTRGQQVTLSCSPISGHRSVSWYQQTPGQGLQFLFEYFSETQRNKGNFPGRFSGRQFSNSRSEMNVSTLELGDSALYLCASSLTGGNQPQHFGDGTRLSIL.

The CDR3 loop reads CASSSQGRGNEKLFF. The CDR3 region has the DNA TGTGCCAGCAGCTCACAGGGGAGGGGAAATGAAAAACTGTTTTTT. The chain couples TRBV7-2 to TRBJ1-4, with 7 bases aligning to TRBD1. This CDR3 spans 15 amino acids. In germline, CDR1 is SGHTA, CDR2 FQGNSA. The trim removed 4 bases at V and 5 bases at J, leaving 7 bases unmatched.

This clone has only one observation. V is TRBV5-5 and J is TRBJ1-1; tentative D call: TRBD1 (6 bases). The CDR3 is 15 residues long. Trimming pared 2 bases from V and 4 bases from J, leaving 15 bases between. Per the germline V gene, CDR1 is SGHKS and CDR2 is YYEKEE (reference sequence). CDR3 sequence: CASSLSPGASTEAFF. The CDR3 nucleotides are TGTGCCAGCAGCTTATCTCCGGGGGCCAGCACTGAAGCTTTCTTT.

This sequence joins TRBV11-2 and TRBJ2-1, with a tentative D call TRBD1 (5 bases). This CDR3 has 14 residues. Germline V gene lookup returns CDR1 SGHAT and CDR2 FQNNGV. V dropped 1 base and J dropped 7 bases, with 11 bases sitting between them. This CDR3 reads CASSLGQLPNEQFF. CDR3 nucleotide sequence: TGTGCCAGCAGCTTAGGACAGCTTCCTAATGAGCAGTTCTTC.

This chain joins TRBV19 and TRBJ2-1, with 9 bases fitting TRBD2. Germline trimming cut 5 bases from V and 7 bases from J; bases unmatched to any gene: 18. CDR3 length: 18 residues. In germline, CDR1 is LNHDA, CDR2 SQIVND (reference sequence). The CDR3 nucleotides are TGTGCCAGTAGTCTCCCACCAACTCTAGCGGGAAGGCTAAATGAGCAGTTCTTC. The encoded protein is CASSLPPTLAGRLNEQFF.

The chain combines TRBV18 with TRBJ2-1; 9 bases line up with TRBD1. The CDR3 sequence is 15 residues long. Germline V CDR1 and CDR2: KGHSH, LQKENI. V lost 3 bases to trimming and J lost 4 bases; unmatched junction nucleotides: 4. CDR3 residues: CASSPGTGTYNEQFF. In nucleotides, the CDR3 is TGTGCCAGCTCACCTGGGACAGGGACTTACAATGAGCAGTTCTTC.

The chain has TRBV29-1 and TRBJ1-4; no clear D. The CDR3 is 13 residues long. V lost 6 bases, J lost 8 bases, and 16 bases lay in between. The germline V gene has CDR1 SQVTM and CDR2 ANQGSEA. CDR3: CSVVLDLREKLFF. As DNA, the CDR3 is TGCAGCGTAGTACTTGACCTGCGGGAAAAACTGTTTTTT. The variable domain in full, completed from reference TRBV29-1 and TRBJ1-4, reads SAVISQKPSRDICQRGTSLTIQCQVDSQVTMMFWYRQQPGQSLTLIATANQGSEATYESGFVIDKFPISRPNLTFSTLTVSNMSPEDSSIYLCSVVLDLREKLFFGSGTQLSVL.

This chain joins TRBV18 and TRBJ2-7, with 14 bases that match TRBD2. This CDR3 has 14 amino acids. With 6 bases clipped from V and 3 bases from J, the junction kept 1 base outside the gene matches. CDR1 KGHSH and CDR2 LQKENI come from the germline V gene. The CDR3 DNA follows: TGTGCCAGCTCCGGACTAGCGGGAGGCTACGAGCAGTACTTC. Protein: CASSGLAGGYEQYF.

This clone was observed a single time. This chain connects TRBV27 to TRBJ1-5; D is unclear. Per the germline V gene, CDR1 is MNHEY and CDR2 is SMNVEV (reference sequence). Trimming took 5 bases from V and 0 from J, leaving 8 bases between them. The CDR3 has 14 residues. This chain's CDR3 is CASSPGFSNQPQHF. CDR3 DNA: TGTGCCAGCAGTCCGGGGTTTAGCAATCAGCCCCAGCATTTT.

This clone was seen once. The chain is built from TRBV25-1 and TRBJ1-4, with D tentatively TRBD1 (5 bases). Germline V lookup: CDR1 MGHDK, CDR2 SYGVNS. V lost 6 bases and J lost 0, with 8 bases in between. The CDR3 is made up of 14 amino acids. The CDR3 sequence: CASRGDATNEKLFF. The CDR3 DNA follows: TGTGCCAGCAGAGGGGATGCAACTAATGAAAAACTGTTTTTT. Together with reference TRBV25-1 and TRBJ1-4, the CDR3 gives the full variable domain: EADIYQTPRYLVIGTGKKITLECSQTMGHDKMYWYQQDPGMELHLIHYSYGVNSTEKGDLSSESTVSRIRTEHFPLTLESARPSHTSQYLCASRGDATNEKLFFGSGTQLSVL.

The chain employs TRBV7-6 and TRBJ2-7; 9 nucleotides line up with TRBD2. The CDR3 has 15 residues. With 1 base clipped from V and 5 bases from J, the junction kept 6 bases outside the gene matches. Germline-derived CDR1 and CDR2 are SGHVS and FNYEAQ. This CDR3 is CASSLVGTSRNEQYF. As DNA, the CDR3 is TGTGCCAGCAGCTTAGTGGGGACTAGCAGGAACGAGCAGTACTTC.

The rearrangement joins TRBV29-1 to TRBJ2-7, with 10 bases aligning to TRBD1. The CDR3 is 15 amino acids. V lost 1 base to trimming and J lost 0 bases; unmatched junction nucleotides: 3. The germline V gene has CDR1 SQVTM and CDR2 ANQGSEA. CDR3: CSVEGRTGGSYEQYF. In DNA form, the CDR3 reads TGCAGCGTTGAAGGCCGGACAGGGGGCTCCTACGAGCAGTACTTC.

The chain uses TRBV7-9 and TRBJ2-7, with D maybe TRBD1 (6 bases). Trimming pared 5 bases from V and 4 bases from J, leaving 18 bases between. The V gene's germline CDR1 is SEHNR and CDR2 FQNEAQ (reference sequence). The CDR3 runs 15 residues. In nucleotides, the CDR3 is TGTGCCAGCAGCCTTTCTCGGGACATGGGATACGAGCAGTACTTC. It translates to CASSLSRDMGYEQYF.

V and J are TRBV29-1 and TRBJ2-1; TRBD2 agrees at 14 bases. Germline loops: CDR1 SQVTM, CDR2 ANQGSEA. This CDR3 is built from 18 residues. The V segment lost 4 bases and the J segment 0 bases; nucleotides outside the gene matches: 8. The DNA of the CDR3 is TGCAGCGTTGTAGGACTAGCGGGAGGCTCTAGCTCCTACAATGAGCAGTTCTTC. This gives the protein CSVVGLAGGSSSYNEQFF.

V and J are TRBV7-2 and TRBJ2-7; 7 bases are a match to TRBD2. J was trimmed by 0 bases and V by 2 bases; bases with no gene match: 4. In germline, CDR1 is SGHTA, CDR2 FQGNSA. This CDR3 is 15 amino acids long. The DNA of the CDR3 is TGTGCCAGCAGCTTACTAGCGGACGGCTCCTACGAGCAGTACTTC. Encoded protein: CASSLLADGSYEQYF.

V is TRBV20-1 and J is TRBJ1-2; 7 bases are shared with TRBD1. The CDR3 extends over 10 amino acids. Per the germline V gene, CDR1 is DFQATT and CDR2 is SNEGSKA (reference sequence). The V segment lost 5 bases and the J segment 6 bases; nucleotides outside the gene matches: 0. The CDR3 protein is CSAGTDGYTF. CDR3 DNA sequence: TGCAGTGCTGGGACAGATGGCTACACCTTC.

The chain recombines TRBV25-1 with TRBJ2-6, with unresolved D. The germline V gene has CDR1 MGHDK and CDR2 SYGVNS. The V end was cut by 8 bases, the J end by 0 bases, with 5 bases between. This CDR3 has 13 amino acids. The CDR3, as DNA: TGTGCCAGCCGACTCTCTGGGGCCAACGTCCTGACTTTC. This gives the protein CASRLSGANVLTF.

CDR3 residues: CASTFLQGAYGYTF. CDR3 nucleotides: TGTGCCAGCACTTTTTTACAGGGGGCGTATGGCTACACCTTC. This sequence joins TRBV6-5 and TRBJ1-2, with 9 bases fitting TRBD1. There are 14 residues in the CDR3. From germline, CDR1 is MNHEY and CDR2 SVGAGI. V was pared by 7 bases and J by 5 bases, with 8 bases of the junction left unmatched.

The rearrangement joins TRBV18 to TRBJ2-1, with a tentative D call TRBD2 (6 bases). CDR1 is KGHSH, CDR2 LQKENI, per germline. This CDR3 comprises 15 residues. V gave up 2 bases and J gave up 7 bases, with 15 bases separating them. The DNA for the CDR3 is TGTGCCAGCTCACCAGATCAGGGACGGGAGAATGAGCAGTTCTTC. Translating it yields CASSPDQGRENEQFF.

This chain's CDR3 is CAIRAGWDTEAFF. The CDR3 DNA reads TGTGCCATCAGGGCAGGTTGGGACACTGAAGCTTTCTTT. This chain uses TRBV10-3 with TRBJ1-1; unclear D gene. CDR3 length: 13 residues. Trimming stripped 6 bases from V and 3 bases from J, with 11 bases between. CDR1 and CDR2 from the germline V gene are ENHRY and SYGVKD.

This clone appeared once. J is TRBJ2-7 and V is TRBV27; 14 bases agree with TRBD2. J gave up 2 bases and V 6 bases, and 6 bases lay outside the gene matches. Germline loops: CDR1 MNHEY, CDR2 SMNVEV (reference sequence). The CDR3 length is 16 residues. The CDR3 coding sequence is TGTGCCAGCAGCACAGGGACTAGCGGGAGAGCCTACGAGCAGTACTTC. Its protein product is CASSTGTSGRAYEQYF.

This chain connects TRBV3-1 (or the pseudogene TRBV3-2) to TRBJ1-1; the D is unclear. CDR1 LGHDT and CDR2 YNNKEL come from the germline V gene (reference sequence). Trimming removed 4 bases at V and 7 bases at J, with 16 bases between. The CDR3 loop spans 14 amino acids. The CDR3 here is CASSPPHKAGEAFF. The DNA of the CDR3 is TGTGCCAGCAGCCCCCCCCATAAAGCGGGTGAAGCTTTCTTT.

This clone was counted only a few times. The genes are TRBV5-1 and TRBJ2-1; D call uncertain. Germline CDR1 reads SGHRS; CDR2 reads YFSETQ. The CDR3 is made up of 16 amino acids. Trimming took 0 bases from V and 0 from J, leaving 10 bases between them. Written as DNA, the CDR3 is TGCGCCAGCAGCTTGGCCGGGTCTCACTCCTACAATGAGCAGTTCTTC. This gives the protein CASSLAGSHSYNEQFF.

The V call is TRBV6-2 or TRBV6-3, the J call TRBJ1-1; D perhaps matches TRBD1 (6 bases). Germline lookup yields CDR1 MNHEY and CDR2 SVGEGT. The V and J ends lost 4 bases and 0 bases respectively, with 18 bases between them. The CDR3 totals 17 residues. The CDR3 region is CASSWSGGAFVNTEAFF. The CDR3 bases are TGTGCCAGCAGTTGGTCCGGGGGCGCATTCGTGAACACTGAAGCTTTCTTT.

The chain employs TRBV6-6 and TRBJ1-4; 7 bases agree with TRBD1. The ends lost 5 bases at V and 0 bases at J; junction bases unmatched: 3. The CDR3 has 15 amino acids. Germline CDR1 is MNHNY and CDR2 is SVGAGI (reference sequence). The CDR3 protein is CASSNTGATNEKLFF. CDR3 DNA sequence: TGTGCCAGCAGTAACACAGGGGCAACTAATGAAAAACTGTTTTTT.

The chain is built from TRBV24-1 and TRBJ1-5, with TRBD1 as a possible D gene (5 bases). V was shortened by 5 bases and J by 0 bases, with 13 bases between the two germline ends. In germline, CDR1 is KGHDR, CDR2 SFDVKD. The CDR3 has 16 amino acids. The CDR3 spells CATSVVVGHSNQPQHF. DNA for the CDR3: TGTGCCACCAGTGTGGTGGTGGGGCATAGCAATCAGCCCCAGCATTTT.

J is TRBJ2-7 and V is TRBV6-2 or TRBV6-3, with TRBD1 matching over 7 bases. Germline V gene data show CDR1 as MNHEY and CDR2 as SVGEGT. The CDR3 has 14 residues. The V and J ends lost 6 bases and 4 bases, in that order; junction bases with no gene match: 9. The CDR3 spells CASSPRGSVYEQYF. The CDR3 nucleotides read TGTGCCAGCAGCCCCAGGGGGTCGGTGTACGAGCAGTACTTC.

The rearrangement joins TRBV18 to TRBJ1-5; D may be TRBD1 (5 bases). The germline CDR1 and CDR2 sequences are KGHSH and LQKENI. Between the trimmed V and J ends, which lost 5 bases and 2 bases, there was a span of 10 bases. The CDR3 has 14 residues. The CDR3 is CASSGASGNQPQHF. CDR3 DNA sequence: TGTGCCAGCTCAGGGGCTTCGGGCAATCAGCCCCAGCATTTT.

The chain has TRBV30 and TRBJ2-5; possible D gene TRBD1, 6 bases. The CDR3 has 15 amino acids. Trimming cost V 0 bases and J 3 bases, with 14 bases left between them. Germline-derived CDR1 and CDR2 are GTSNPN and SVGIG (reference sequence). The CDR3 nucleotides are TGTGCCTGGAGTGTAGGGCAGGGGCCGGAAGAGACCCAGTACTTC. Translation: CAWSVGQGPEETQYF.